This is a list of T cell receptor beta chains from one sample in a study of beta chain features in type 1 diabetes. The data were produced by immunoSEQ multiplex PCR, yet TCRdb's version contains in-frame clones alone and is incomplete. Of about 650,000 clones detected, around 12% appear once; the ten largest clones hold roughly 0.12%. Sequencing used naive CD4+ T cells from blood. These receptor sequences come from a man under 40 with type 1 diabetes. Both conserved end residues are part of each CDR3. D genes are given only for firm matches. Not every row has a clone size; where given, it reads once, few, many or a size class.

TRBJ2-6 | . | TRBV25-1 | few | CASSSVGGANVLTF | TGTGCCAGCAGTTCGGTCGGCGGGGCCAACGTCCTGACTTTC
TRBJ2-7 | . | TRBV4-2 | few | CASSQDQHPLEQYF | TGTGCCAGCAGCCAAGATCAACACCCCCTCGAACAGTACTTC
TRBJ1-3 | TRBD1 | TRBV5-4 | few | CASSLGTVDSGNTIYF | TGTGCCAGCAGCTTAGGGACAGTTGACTCTGGAAACACCATATATTTT
TRBJ1-2 | . | TRBV4-3 | . | CASSQAGALQGYTF | TGCGCCAGCAGCCAGGCAGGGGCCCTCCAGGGCTACACCTTC
TRBJ2-7 | . | TRBV5-1 | few | CASSLGQPSYEQYF | TGCGCCAGCAGCTTGGGACAGCCTTCCTACGAGCAGTACTTC
TRBJ1-3 | . | TRBV5-4 | few | CASSPGVDGNTIYF | TGTGCCAGCAGCCCAGGGGTGGATGGAAACACCATATATTTT
TRBJ1-1 | . | TRBV7-8 | few | CASSSLWSATNTEAFF | TGTGCCAGCAGCTCGCTTTGGTCTGCGACGAACACTGAAGCTTTCTTT
TRBJ2-5 | TRBD1 | TRBV5-1 | few | CASRPTGVAETQYF | TGCGCCAGCAGACCGACAGGGGTAGCGGAGACCCAGTACTTC
TRBJ2-2 | . | TRBV9 | . | CASGNGELFF | TGTGCCAGCGGGAACGGGGAGCTGTTTTTT
TRBJ2-3 | . | TRBV28 | . | CASSLGLSTDTQYF | TGTGCCAGCAGTTTAGGGCTCAGCACAGATACGCAGTATTTT
TRBJ2-7 | . | TRBV6-5 | few | CASSPEGGTTYEQYF | TGTGCCAGCAGCCCCGAGGGTGGCACTACCTACGAGCAGTACTTC
TRBJ2-2 | . | TRBV2 | few | CASRVLYTGELFF | TGTGCCAGCAGAGTCCTTTACACCGGGGAGCTGTTTTTT
TRBJ1-2 | TRBD1 | TRBV5-6 | . | CASSSSGQGNGYTF | TGTGCCAGCAGCTCGTCGGGACAGGGGAATGGCTACACCTTC
TRBJ1-6 | TRBD1 | TRBV19 | . | CASRWTGGYNSPLHF | TGTGCCAGCCGGTGGACAGGGGGCTATAATTCACCCCTCCACTTT
TRBJ2-2 | . | TRBV11-3 | few | CASSRPWWDGGRTGELFF | TGTGCCAGCAGCCGCCCTTGGTGGGATGGGGGGCGAACCGGGGAGCTGTTTTTT
TRBJ2-3 | . | TRBV9 | few | CASSVDTTDTQYF | TGTGCCAGCAGCGTGGACACCACAGATACGCAGTATTTT